Detailed here is one T cell receptor (beta chain). Antigen unknown. Sequenced by immunoSEQ multiplex PCR; TCRdb stores in-frame clones only, minus some. This sample has a few million clones, with approximately 95% found just once. The sample belongs to a study of shared clonotypes between healthy human individuals. Overall study findings and caveats: Against clonotypes common to all four donors, non-shared ones had lower generation probabilities. Clonotype sharing among donors was expected to depend on sequencing depth.

A split of CD4+ cells into CD45RA+ naive and CD45RA-negative memory subsets was performed. Germline CDR1 and CDR2: MGHRA and YSYEKL. The CDR3 contains 16 residues. V shed 0 bases and J 7 bases; nucleotides not matched to a gene: 8. This clonotype was sampled from a man younger than 35 in good health. Some clones in this sample may be carry-over from other donors' samples. Material: naive CD4+ T cells from PBMCs. The subset denotes: CD45RA+ positively selected. The chain is built from TRBV4-1 and TRBJ2-3; 9 positions match TRBD2. CDR3 sequence reads: CASSQDPASGAYTQYF. For the CDR3, the DNA is TGCGCCAGCAGCCAAGATCCGGCTAGCGGGGCCTATACGCAGTATTTT.